The rows below give T cell receptor beta chains drawn from one sample of a study of memory CD4+ T cells and cytomegalovirus serostatus. Libraries were prepared by immunoSEQ multiplex PCR; TCRdb keeps only in-frame clonotypes and omits some of them. In the table there are just over 45,000 clones, roughly 80% of which are singletons. Material: memory CD4+ T cells from blood. The origin of the receptors is an adult in good health and CMV-seronegative. Each CDR3 is given with its conserved first and last residue. The order of the fields is V gene, CDR3 protein.

V gene: TRBV19
CDR3 protein: CASSMNREETQYF

V gene: TRBV30
CDR3 protein: CAWRGGGASTDTQYF

V gene: TRBV10-3
CDR3 protein: CAISEEGGGYEQYF

V gene: TRBV4-3
CDR3 protein: CASSPDRGMEAFF

V gene: TRBV21-1
CDR3 protein: CASSKQCRTESNQPQHF

V gene: TRBV4-1
CDR3 protein: CASSQEWQGNSPLHF

V gene: TRBV7-3
CDR3 protein: CASTHRPRLPYNEQFF

V gene: TRBV18
CDR3 protein: CASSPRDRGYEQYF

V gene: TRBV5-5
CDR3 protein: CASGLSIANNEKLFF

V gene: TRBV19
CDR3 protein: CASSMVTSGGSDEQFF

V gene: TRBV7-8
CDR3 protein: CASSFFGGALTDTQYF

V gene: TRBV30
CDR3 protein: CAWNEDTQYF

V gene: TRBV10-2
CDR3 protein: CASSEPSGPGGTQYF

V gene: TRBV7-8
CDR3 protein: CASSFDGPGNSPLHF

V gene: TRBV10-3
CDR3 protein: CAISEKVSRANTEAFF

V gene: TRBV4-3
CDR3 protein: CASSQDVGTVNTEAFF

V gene: TRBV6-1
CDR3 protein: CASQTGFDEQFF

V gene: TRBV4-2
CDR3 protein: CASSQTAPLTGSTQYF

V gene: TRBV7-6
CDR3 protein: CASKGAPLNTGELFF

V gene: TRBV6-5
CDR3 protein: CASSQGGTQYF

V gene: TRBV9
CDR3 protein: CASSVEGHYGYTF

V gene: TRBV4-3
CDR3 protein: CASSLQGGTGDTQYF

V gene: TRBV5-5
CDR3 protein: CASSPGLQETQYF

V gene: TRBV4-2
CDR3 protein: CASSSDRADTEAFF

V gene: TRBV30
CDR3 protein: CAWSSVGNYNEQFF

V gene: TRBV7-2
CDR3 protein: CASSVTGTGVETQYF

V gene: TRBV6-6
CDR3 protein: CASSYSGRGHTYEQYF

V gene: TRBV7-2
CDR3 protein: CASSPSLGGGSYNSPLHF

V gene: TRBV5-1
CDR3 protein: CASSLRSGHPYNEQFF

V gene: TRBV29-1
CDR3 protein: CSGGQGSTIYF

V gene: TRBV15
CDR3 protein: CATSLGRNQPQHF